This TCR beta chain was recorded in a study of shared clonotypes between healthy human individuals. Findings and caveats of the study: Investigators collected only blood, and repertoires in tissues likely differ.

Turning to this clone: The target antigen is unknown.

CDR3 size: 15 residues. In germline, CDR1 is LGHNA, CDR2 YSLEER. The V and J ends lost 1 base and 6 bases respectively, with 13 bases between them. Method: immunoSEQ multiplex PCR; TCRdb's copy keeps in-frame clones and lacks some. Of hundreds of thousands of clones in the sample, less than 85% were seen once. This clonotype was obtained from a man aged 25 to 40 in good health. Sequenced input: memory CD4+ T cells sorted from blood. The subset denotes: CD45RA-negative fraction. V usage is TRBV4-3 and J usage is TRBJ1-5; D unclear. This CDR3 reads CASSQVDRPGQPQHF. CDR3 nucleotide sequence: TGCGCCAGCAGCCAAGTTGACCGCCCGGGTCAGCCCCAGCATTTT.